This TCR beta chain was sequenced in a study of cytomegalovirus exposure and HLA in healthy donors. The study ran its PCR with 60 Vbeta and 13 Jbeta primers. Produced via immunoSEQ multiplex PCR; TCRdb's table is partial and in-frame only. The sample has roughly 100,000 clones, 60% to 85% seen once; the top ten hold 2.5% to 3%. The ends lost 3 bases at V and 5 bases at J; junction bases unmatched: 2. CDR1 SEHNR and CDR2 FQNEAQ come from the germline V gene (reference sequence). The CDR3 has 15 residues. This clone was observed a few times. The sample was PBMCs. This chain connects TRBV7-9 to TRBJ1-5; 12 bases map to TRBD1. This sequence originates from a male donor in good health and CMV-seropositive. CDR3 in DNA: TGTGCCAGCAGCTTCGGGGACAGGGGGCATCAGCCCCAGCATTTT. Protein: CASSFGDRGHQPQHF.